Included here is one T cell receptor (beta chain) sequence, with context. Relative to the germline gene, one junction end is altered; a read error may explain this. The germline CDR1 and CDR2 sequences are MNHEY and SMNVEV (reference sequence). The CDR3 loop spans 14 amino acids. Together with a sample-barcoded 5' primer, a J-beta primer mix was included in a second PCR lasting about 6 to 11 cycles. TCRdb reprocessed the 5' RACE reads with MiXCR, giving one entry per CDR3 protein. Seen here are about 1.4 million distinct CDR3 sequences, approximately 63% observed once, and the top ten hold approximately 7%. This sample was included in a study of blood T cells in healthy people across ages.

Sequencing was performed on blood. The genes are TRBV27 and TRBJ2-7; D remains ambiguous. This receptor was identified in a man between 18 and 35 years old in good health. The chain's CDR3 is CASSLVPGLYELYF. DNA of the CDR3: TGTGCCAGCAGTTTAGTCCCCGGTCTCTACGAGCTGTACTTC.